The T cell receptor beta chain described here comes from a study of blood T cell repertoires in COVID-19. Study at large: The origin of the acute and convalescent COVID-19 samples was the United States, Italy and Spain. PBMCs, B-cell-depleted T cells, or T cells were the source of the cDNA or gDNA that made up the material.

In the original processing: Researchers report that nucleated cell counts were estimated from reference gene primer amplification. The assay was immunoSEQ multiplex PCR, and TCRdb's table has in-frame clones only and misses some. V and J calls and clone size are copied from that table; D and trimming were computed from the DNA. This table has approximately 240,000 clones, 84% appearing once. V was shortened by 3 bases and J by 4 bases, with 15 bases between the two germline ends. Germline lookup yields CDR1 LNHDA and CDR2 SQIVND (reference sequence). CDR3 length equals 15 residues. This TCR was recovered from a woman over 75 with active or convalescent COVID-19. Source material: peripheral blood. The rearrangement uses TRBV19 and TRBJ1-2; no definite D call. CDR3: CASSIEGQTSYGYTF. Written as DNA, the CDR3 is TGTGCCAGTAGTATTGAGGGCCAGACATCCTATGGCTACACCTTC.